This T cell receptor (beta chain) was retrieved from a study of response to subunit inactivated influenza vaccine. This clonotype was picked up a small number of times. Its antigen is as yet unknown. The study's findings and limits: It was suggested by the authors that few new T cells are recruited by each seasonal influenza vaccination.

The V end lost 7 bases, the J end lost 9 bases, and 16 bases lay between the germline ends. The CDR3 spans 12 residues. CDR1 is SQVTM, CDR2 ANQGSEA, per germline. TCRdb itself ran the RT-PCR reads through MiXCR, one entry per CDR3 protein. This table holds about 480,000 distinct CDR3 sequences, around 25% found once. This chain uses TRBV29-1 with TRBJ1-5; D ambiguous. This receptor was taken from a man aged 50 to 60 who received an inactivated influenza vaccine. The sample was CD4+ T cells sorted from PBMCs, taken 4 to 6 days after vaccination. As DNA, the CDR3 is TGCAGCGCAGGACGGGCCGGCTCGCCCCAGCATTTT. Amino acids: CSAGRAGSPQHF.